These 14 T cell receptor beta chains came from one sample sequenced in a study of early stage breast cancer tumors. Repertoires were generated with immunoSEQ multiplex PCR, while TCRdb's copy carries only in-frame clones and drops some. The profile shows about 7,900 clones, approximately 60% of them singletons. Sample: breast tumor tissue. These receptors were collected from a person aged 70 to 80 with breast cancer.

The chain combines TRBV4-3 with TRBJ2-2, with 11 bases fitting TRBD2. This CDR3 spans 19 amino acids. The germline V gene has CDR1 LGHNA and CDR2 YSLEER. V shed 0 bases, J shed 6 bases, and the junction held 12 bases outside the gene matches. This chain's CDR3 is CASSQDPPSGGTMAGELFF. The CDR3 DNA is TGCGCCAGCAGCCAAGATCCCCCTAGCGGGGGGACCATGGCCGGGGAGCTGTTTTTT.

V and J are TRBV7-9 and TRBJ2-3; TRBD2 matches at 11 bases. The CDR3 is 16 residues long. Trimming removed 6 bases from V and 5 bases from J; junction bases left unmatched: 10. CDR1 and CDR2 from the germline V gene are SEHNR and FQNEAQ (reference sequence). This chain's CDR3 is CASSRVATSGVDTQYF. CDR3 nucleotides: TGTGCCAGCAGTCGAGTGGCGACTAGCGGGGTAGATACGCAGTATTTT.

The chain is built from TRBV5-4 and TRBJ2-1; tentatively, D is TRBD1 (6 bases). The CDR3 covers 11 residues. V lost 4 bases and J 15 bases, leaving 14 bases between the germline ends. The germline CDR1 and CDR2 sequences are SGHNT and YYREEE (reference sequence). The CDR3 DNA is TGTGCCAGCAGCCAGGCCGGGACACCGTTCTTC. Translated, it gives CASSQAGTPFF.

This clone was detected a few times. The J gene is TRBJ2-7, the V gene TRBV30, with 11 bases aligning to TRBD2. CDR1 and CDR2 (germline): GTSNPN, SVGIG (reference sequence). Trimming at V came to 7 bases and at J to 4 bases, leaving 12 bases not matched to a gene. This CDR3 contains 15 residues. The CDR3 loop is CASQTSGDSTYEQYF. CDR3 bases: TGTGCCTCCCAGACTAGCGGGGATAGTACGTACGAGCAGTACTTC.

The chain couples TRBV7-8 to TRBJ2-1, with a weak D call TRBD1 (5 bases). Trimming took off 0 bases at V and 7 bases at J, with 19 bases between the two ends. Germline assignment: CDR1 SGHVS and CDR2 FQNEAQ. This CDR3 has 17 amino acids. CDR3 DNA: TGTGCCAGCAGCTTAGCTCCGCGTGGGGCCGGTCGGAATGAGCAGTTCTTC. Translated, it gives CASSLAPRGAGRNEQFF.

This chain connects TRBV7-9 to TRBJ2-1; tentative D call: TRBD2 (6 bases). There are 16 residues in the CDR3. V was pared by 3 bases and J by 10 bases, with 22 bases between. CDR1 and CDR2 (germline): SEHNR, FQNEAQ (reference sequence). In nucleotides, the CDR3 is TGTGCCAGCAGCTTTATGGTGGGACTTGGGCAGACGGAGCAGTTCTTC. Its protein is CASSFMVGLGQTEQFF.

The chain uses TRBV30 and TRBJ2-6; 8 bases align to TRBD1. This CDR3 contains 17 residues. Per germline, CDR1 GTSNPN and CDR2 SVGIG (reference sequence). The V segment lost 4 bases and the J segment 0 bases; nucleotides outside the gene matches: 8. Here the CDR3 reads CAWTGSGGHSGANVLTF. As DNA, the CDR3 is TGTGCCTGGACTGGGTCAGGGGGCCACTCTGGGGCCAACGTCCTGACTTTC. Variable domain in full (rest from reference TRBV30 and TRBJ2-6): SQTIHQWPATLVQPVGSPLSLECTVEGTSNPNLYWYRQAAGRGLQLLFYSVGIGQISSEVPQNLSASRPQDRQFILSSKKLLLSDSGFYLCAWTGSGGHSGANVLTFGAGSRLTVL.

A single count supports this clone. Here the CDR3 DNA reads TGTGCCAGCAGTGTGGGGGGGCGGGATACGCAGTATTTT. Protein: CASSVGGRDTQYF. V gene TRBV2 combines with J gene TRBJ2-3, with D maybe TRBD2 (7 bases). CDR1 is SNHLY, CDR2 FYNNEI, per germline. Trimming stripped 4 bases from V and 6 bases from J, with 11 bases between. The CDR3 consists of 13 residues. Full variable domain (outside the CDR3, taken from reference TRBV2 and TRBJ2-3): EPEVTQTPSHQVTQMGQEVILRCVPISNHLYFYWYRQILGQKVEFLVSFYNNEISEKSEIFDDQFSVERPDGSNFTLKIRSTKLEDSAMYFCASSVGGRDTQYFGPGTRLTVL.

This clone was seen only a few times. The chain uses TRBV6-4 and TRBJ1-6; maybe TRBD1 (5 bases). The germline V gene has CDR1 MRHNA and CDR2 SNTAGT. V was trimmed by 4 bases and J by 8 bases, leaving 12 bases between them. This CDR3 is 14 amino acids long. This chain's CDR3 is CASSVERGDSPLHF. The CDR3 DNA is TGTGCCAGCAGTGTGGAAAGGGGTGATTCACCCCTCCACTTT.

The rearrangement uses TRBV7-9 and TRBJ2-7; TRBD2 matches at 7 bases. Germline values: CDR1 SEHNR, CDR2 FQNEAQ (reference sequence). Losses at the gene ends were 5 bases for V and 3 bases for J; bases not matched to a gene: 7. The CDR3 totals 14 residues. In DNA form, the CDR3 reads TGTGCCAGCAGCCCCGGGGAGCGGGACTACGAGCAGTACTTC. Protein product: CASSPGERDYEQYF.

The rearrangement uses TRBV30 and TRBJ2-7; D perhaps matches TRBD2 (5 bases). Germline V gene sequence: CDR1 GTSNPN, CDR2 SVGIG (reference sequence). Deletions cut 0 bases from V and 6 bases from J, with 15 bases between. There are 14 residues in the CDR3. The CDR3 loop reads CAWSVELGKGEQYF. CDR3 nucleotides: TGTGCCTGGAGTGTCGAACTAGGAAAAGGCGAGCAGTACTTC.

This clone has a handful of counts. This chain connects TRBV30 to TRBJ1-1, with 7 bases that match TRBD1. The J segment lost 3 bases and the V segment lost 4 bases, leaving 5 bases of the junction unmatched. Germline CDR1 and CDR2: GTSNPN and SVGIG (reference sequence). CDR3 length: 13 amino acids. The CDR3 here is CAWKQGWDTEAFF. The CDR3, as DNA: TGTGCCTGGAAACAGGGGTGGGACACTGAAGCTTTCTTT.

V usage is TRBV5-1 and J usage is TRBJ1-1, with D perhaps TRBD1 (6 bases). Trimming stripped 4 bases from V and 8 bases from J, with 18 bases between. The CDR3 is made up of 14 amino acids. Germline CDR1 reads SGHRS; CDR2 reads YFSETQ. CDR3 amino acids: CASSTGTLHGEAFF. DNA for the CDR3: TGCGCCAGCAGCACCGGGACACTCCACGGAGAAGCTTTCTTT. Using reference TRBV5-1 and TRBJ1-1 for the parts outside the CDR3, the full variable domain is KAGVTQTPRYLIKTRGQQVTLSCSPISGHRSVSWYQQTPGQGLQFLFEYFSETQRNKGNFPGRFSGRQFSNSRSEMNVSTLELGDSALYLCASSTGTLHGEAFFGQGTRLTVV.

The sample holds a few counts of this clone. V usage is TRBV19 and J usage is TRBJ2-7, with 8 nucleotides matching TRBD1. This CDR3 spans 15 amino acids. The V segment lost 3 bases and the J segment 2 bases; nucleotides outside the gene matches: 6. CDR1 LNHDA and CDR2 SQIVND come from the germline V gene (reference sequence). CDR3 coding DNA: TGTGCCAGTAGTATCCTCTCAGGGGGCGCCTACGAGCAGTACTTC. Translated: CASSILSGGAYEQYF. Supplemented by reference TRBV19 and TRBJ2-7, the full variable domain reads DGGITQSPKYLFRKEGQNVTLSCEQNLNHDAMYWYRQDPGQGLRLIYYSQIVNDFQKGDIAEGYSVSREKKESFPLTVTSAQKNPTAFYLCASSILSGGAYEQYFGPGTRLTVT.